The rows below give T cell receptor beta chains drawn from one sample of a study of blood T cell repertoires in COVID-19. The assay was immunoSEQ multiplex PCR, and TCRdb's table has in-frame clones only and misses some. Of about 150,000 clones listed, about 85% are singletons. Material: peripheral blood. The receptors originated from a human donor in a cohort sampled during active COVID-19. CDR3s include the opening cysteine and the closing phenylalanine or tryptophan. A D gene is named only where the DNA matches it firmly. Expanded clones are given a class, and other clones once, few, many or no size at all.

cdr3_aa	cdr3_nt	clone_size	j_call	cdr3_length	v_call	d_call
CASSIRNTEAFF	TGTGCCAGCAGTATCAGGAACACTGAAGCTTTCTTT	NA	TRBJ1-1	12	TRBV6-5	NA
CASSSHGTDYEQYF	TGTGCCAGCAGCTCCCACGGGACAGACTACGAGCAGTACTTC	NA	TRBJ2-7	14	TRBV5-5	TRBD1
CASSPEDFPNYGYTF	TGTGCCAGCAGCCCCGAGGATTTCCCTAACTATGGCTACACCTTC	NA	TRBJ1-2	15	TRBV5-4	NA
CASSRSGGGGAKNTGELFF	TGTGCCAGCAGCCGGTCCGGTGGCGGGGGGGCCAAAAACACCGGGGAGCTGTTTTTT	NA	TRBJ2-2	19	TRBV5-4	TRBD2
CASSLRGGGADTQYF	TGTGCCAGCAGCTTAAGGGGGGGCGGCGCAGATACGCAGTATTTT	NA	TRBJ2-3	15	TRBV7-2	NA
CASRLTGAKNIQYF	TGTGCCAGCAGATTGACAGGAGCCAAAAACATTCAGTACTTC	NA	TRBJ2-4	14	TRBV7-2	NA
CASSLGQGRQETQYF	TGTGCCAGCAGCTTAGGGCAGGGTCGGCAAGAGACCCAGTACTTC	NA	TRBJ2-5	15	TRBV7-2	NA
CASIPVYSDRQGYTF	TGTGCCAGCATCCCCGTATACTCCGACAGGCAGGGCTACACCTTC	NA	TRBJ1-2	15	TRBV7-2	NA
CASSGGGKDNSPLHF	TGTGCCAGCAGCGGGGGGGGCAAGGATAATTCACCCCTCCACTTT	NA	TRBJ1-6	15	TRBV7-6	NA
CASTGLAGNEQFF	TGTGCCAGCACCGGACTAGCGGGCAATGAGCAGTTCTTC	once	TRBJ2-1	13	TRBV7-9	TRBD2
CASSLTSGGAADF	TGTGCCAGCAGTTTAACTAGCGGGGGAGCCGCGGACTTC	NA	TRBJ2-7	13	TRBV27	TRBD2
CASSMGLVTETQYF	TGTGCCAGTAGTATGGGACTAGTAACAGAGACCCAGTACTTC	NA	TRBJ2-5	14	TRBV19	TRBD2
CASTRGTGGEQPQHF	TGTGCCAGCACCAGGGGGACAGGGGGTGAGCAGCCCCAGCATTTT	NA	TRBJ1-5	15	TRBV6-5	TRBD1
CASSQGGSRDTEAFF	TGTGCCAGCAGCCAAGGAGGCAGTCGGGACACTGAAGCTTTCTTT	NA	TRBJ1-1	15	TRBV3-1/TRBV3-2	NA
CASSQGGGGSLDTQYF	TGCGCCAGCAGCCAGGGGGGCGGGGGGTCTCTCGATACGCAGTATTTT	NA	TRBJ2-3	16	TRBV4-3	TRBD2
CASSQQGNSPLHF	TGCGCCAGCAGCCAGCAGGGTAACTCACCCCTCCACTTT	few	TRBJ1-6	13	TRBV4-1	NA
CASSPPSGQPQHF	TGTGCCAGCAGTCCCCCCTCGGGTCAGCCCCAGCATTTT	NA	TRBJ1-5	13	TRBV27	NA
CASSPGTVSPLHF	TGTGCCAGCAGTCCGGGGACAGTATCGCCCCTCCACTTT	NA	TRBJ1-6	13	TRBV28	TRBD1
CASSVEAVSYNEQFF	TGTGCCAGCAGCGTAGAGGCGGTCTCCTACAATGAGCAGTTCTTC	NA	TRBJ2-1	15	TRBV9	NA
CASSVDRERSGANVLTF	TGTGCCAGCAGCGTTGACAGGGAACGATCTGGGGCCAACGTCCTGACTTTC	NA	TRBJ2-6	17	TRBV9	TRBD1
CASSGGQGLNTEAFF	TGCGCCAGCAGCGGCGGACAAGGCTTGAACACTGAAGCTTTCTTT	NA	TRBJ1-1	15	TRBV5-1	NA
CASSPSTDTQYF	TGTGCCAGCAGCCCAAGCACAGATACGCAGTATTTT	once	TRBJ2-3	12	TRBV11-2	NA
CASSPGTAYEQYF	TGTGCCAGCTCACCAGGGACAGCCTACGAGCAGTACTTC	few	TRBJ2-7	13	TRBV18	TRBD1
CASYSGRGDSGTEAFF	TGTGCCAGTTACTCGGGGCGCGGGGATAGTGGGACTGAAGCTTTCTTT	NA	TRBJ1-1	16	TRBV19	NA
CASRGTASYEQYF	TGTGCCAGCAGAGGGACAGCCTCCTACGAGCAGTACTTC	once	TRBJ2-7	13	TRBV6-5	TRBD1
CASSATGAGEAFF	TGTGCCAGCAGCGCCACAGGGGCGGGTGAAGCTTTCTTT	NA	TRBJ1-1	13	TRBV5-6	TRBD1
CASSQVKANTYEQYF	TGCGCCAGCAGCCAAGTGAAAGCTAATACCTACGAGCAGTACTTC	NA	TRBJ2-7	15	TRBV4-1	NA
CASSAGLNQPQHF	TGTGCCAGCAGTGCAGGTTTGAATCAGCCCCAGCATTTT	NA	TRBJ1-5	13	TRBV6-2/TRBV6-3	NA
CASEGSNTEAFF	TGTGCCAGCGAGGGTTCGAACACTGAAGCTTTCTTT	NA	TRBJ1-1	12	TRBV12-3/TRBV12-4	NA
CASSEGGSHGYTF	TGTGCCAGCAGTGAAGGGGGCAGCCATGGCTACACCTTC	NA	TRBJ1-2	13	TRBV6-1	NA
CASSPRQGMGQPQHF	TGTGCCAGTAGTCCACGACAGGGGATGGGACAGCCCCAGCATTTT	NA	TRBJ1-5	15	TRBV19	TRBD1
CASTGAENTGELFF	TGTGCCAGTACAGGGGCCGAGAACACCGGGGAGCTGTTTTTT	NA	TRBJ2-2	14	TRBV5-4	TRBD1
CASSPGASGVYEQYF	TGTGCCAGCAGCCCTGGGGCTAGCGGTGTTTACGAGCAGTACTTC	NA	TRBJ2-7	15	TRBV7-2	TRBD2
CASSVPGSGRTQYF	TGTGCCAGCAGCGTACCGGGATCCGGGCGTACGCAGTATTTT	NA	TRBJ2-3	14	TRBV9	NA
CASSFYDRPNTGELFF	TGTGCCAGCAGCTTCTATGACAGGCCGAACACCGGGGAGCTGTTTTTT	NA	TRBJ2-2	16	TRBV5-6	NA
CASSYSTGGYGYTF	TGTGCCAGCAGCTATTCGACAGGGGGCTATGGCTACACCTTC	NA	TRBJ1-2	14	TRBV5-4	TRBD1
CSASLAGGSDNEQFF	TGCAGTGCTAGTTTAGCGGGGGGGTCCGACAATGAGCAGTTCTTC	few	TRBJ2-1	15	TRBV20-1	TRBD2
CASSLGIISGTSGGETQYF	TGTGCCAGCAGCTTAGGGATTATATCCGGGACTAGCGGGGGGGAGACCCAGTACTTC	NA	TRBJ2-5	19	TRBV11-2	TRBD2
CASSGAAYNEQFF	TGTGCCAGCAGCGGCGCGGCTTACAATGAGCAGTTCTTC	few	TRBJ2-1	13	TRBV11-3	NA